The 28 T cell receptor beta chains presented below share a single source sample, sequenced in a study of control samples from healthy donors and cancer patients. Clones were read by immunoSEQ multiplex PCR, and TCRdb kept only the in-frame ones, dropping some. Of around 53,000 clones listed, around 87% are singletons. Sequenced sample: PBMCs. These receptors all stem from a man between 60 and 75 years old with head and neck cancer.

The chain links TRBV6-5 to TRBJ2-7; D is ambiguous. The germline gives CDR1 MNHEY, CDR2 SVGAGI. The V and J ends lost 6 bases and 2 bases respectively, with 5 bases between them. CDR3 length equals 11 residues. CDR3 nucleotides: TGTGCCAGCAGGGATACCTACGAGCAGTACTTC. Its translation: CASRDTYEQYF.

The CDR3 spells CASSLPGGQTEAFF. Written as DNA, the CDR3 is TGTGCCAGCAGCCTCCCCGGGGGGCAAACTGAAGCTTTCTTT. This chain links TRBV6-6 with TRBJ1-1; D is perhaps TRBD1 (6 bases). Trimming left V 6 bases short and J 5 bases short, with 16 bases between. CDR3 length equals 14 residues. Germline V lookup: CDR1 MNHNY, CDR2 SVGAGI (reference sequence).

This chain connects TRBV18 to TRBJ2-2; 10 nucleotides match TRBD1. The junction had 11 bases not matched to a gene; V was cut back by 6 bases and J by 4 bases. The CDR3 extends over 17 amino acids. Germline values: CDR1 KGHSH, CDR2 LQKENI. The CDR3 reads CASSLSGTGERTGELFF. The CDR3 coding sequence is TGTGCCAGCTCCTTGTCTGGGACAGGGGAGCGCACCGGGGAGCTGTTTTTT.

Only a few counts were recorded for this clone. V and J are TRBV6-6 and TRBJ2-7; the D is unclear. Germline CDR1 and CDR2: MNHNY and SVGAGI (reference sequence). The CDR3 totals 14 residues. V was cut by 10 bases and J by 0 bases, with 16 bases left in between. The CDR3, as DNA: TGTGCCAACCCTGTCCGGCCGCGCTCCTACGAGCAGTACTTC. Translated: CANPVRPRSYEQYF.

The rearrangement links TRBV24-1 to TRBJ2-7; 12 bases align to TRBD2. V was pared by 4 bases and J by 3 bases, with 6 bases of the junction left unmatched. Germline values: CDR1 KGHDR, CDR2 SFDVKD. The CDR3 is 16 residues long. The chain's CDR3 is CATSDAGLAGHYEQYF. CDR3 nucleotides: TGTGCCACCAGTGACGCGGGACTAGCGGGCCACTACGAGCAGTACTTC.

This clone was seen more than once but under ten times. This chain links TRBV6-1 with TRBJ1-6, with unresolved D. CDR1 MNHNS and CDR2 SASEGT come from the germline V gene. The CDR3 has 15 residues. The V gene lost 2 bases and the J gene lost 7 bases, with 12 bases spanning the gap. The CDR3 is CASSEPPGNNSPLHF. The DNA for the CDR3 is TGTGCCAGCAGTGAACCTCCGGGAAACAATTCACCCCTCCACTTT.

Of note for this clone: Because the CDR3's place on the DNA is in doubt, the DNA is left out and the CDR3 is given as listed by TCRdb. The rearrangement links TRBV27 to TRBJ1-5; TRBD1 was called by the table and not checked on the DNA. In germline, CDR1 is MNHEY, CDR2 SMNVEV (reference sequence). The CDR3 has 16 amino acids, counting both end residues. The CDR3: CASSSSTGMVDQPQHF.

V usage is TRBV5-4 and J usage is TRBJ2-2; the D is unclear. Trimming removed 0 bases from V and 2 bases from J, with 2 bases in between. The germline gives CDR1 SGHNT, CDR2 YYREEE (reference sequence). The CDR3 sequence is 13 residues long. This CDR3 reads CASSLDNTGELFF. CDR3 in DNA: TGTGCCAGCAGCTTGGACAACACCGGGGAGCTGTTTTTT. Together with reference TRBV5-4 and TRBJ2-2, the CDR3 gives the full variable domain: ETGVTQSPTHLIKTRGQQVTLRCSSQSGHNTVSWYQQALGQGPQFIFQYYREEENGRGNFPPRFSGLQFPNYSSELNVNALELDDSALYLCASSLDNTGELFFGEGSRLTVL.

The chain links TRBV2 to TRBJ2-3, with 8 bases fitting TRBD2. CDR1 is SNHLY and CDR2 is FYNNEI in the germline V gene. The CDR3 is made up of 14 amino acids. Trimming took 4 bases from V and 5 from J; bases not matched to a gene: 5. The CDR3 DNA sequence: TGTGCCAGCAGTGGGAGACTAGCGCTAGATACGCAGTATTTT. It translates to CASSGRLALDTQYF.

The genes are TRBV19 and TRBJ1-2, with 8 bases lining up with TRBD1. The CDR3 has 14 residues. J lost 4 bases, V lost 6 bases, and 7 bases had no gene match. Germline V gene lookup returns CDR1 LNHDA and CDR2 SQIVND (reference sequence). The DNA for the CDR3 is TGTGCCAGTAGACCCGGGACAGGCGGCTATGGCTACACCTTC. This codes for CASRPGTGGYGYTF.

V and J are TRBV13 and TRBJ2-1; 9 bases align to TRBD2. Germline V gene data show CDR1 as PRHDT and CDR2 as FYEKMQ (reference sequence). This CDR3 spans 17 amino acids. The V segment lost 0 bases and the J segment 4 bases; nucleotides outside the gene matches: 7. Written as DNA, the CDR3 is TGTGCCAGCAGCTTAGGCGGAAAGACTAGCGGTTACAATGAGCAGTTCTTC. Protein product: CASSLGGKTSGYNEQFF. The whole variable domain, remainder taken from reference TRBV13 and TRBJ2-1, is AAGVIQSPRHLIKEKRETATLKCYPIPRHDTVYWYQQGPGQDPQFLISFYEKMQSDKGSIPDRFSAQQFSDYHSELNMSSLELGDSALYFCASSLGGKTSGYNEQFFGPGTRLTVL.

This CDR3 is CASSDSMDKDYGYTF. As DNA, the CDR3 is TGTGCCAGCAGTGACTCAATGGACAAGGACTATGGCTACACCTTC. The genes are TRBV6-4 and TRBJ1-2; maybe TRBD1 (5 bases). V lost 0 bases to trimming and J lost 3 bases, with 11 bases between them. Germline V gives CDR1 MRHNA, CDR2 SNTAGT. The CDR3 runs to 15 residues.

J is TRBJ2-7 and V is TRBV9; no definite D call. Germline V gene data show CDR1 as SGDLS and CDR2 as YYNGEE. V lost 0 bases and J lost 0, with 10 bases in between. The CDR3 sequence is 15 residues long. The CDR3 nucleotides are TGTGCCAGCAGCGTAGACTCTACCAGCTCCTACGAGCAGTACTTC. Translation gives CASSVDSTSSYEQYF.

The chain carries TRBV5-6 and TRBJ2-3, with 9 nucleotides matching TRBD2. V gave up 4 bases and J gave up 3 bases; unmatched junction bases: 3. The germline CDR1 and CDR2 sequences are SGHDT and YYEEEE. This CDR3 has 14 residues. The CDR3 reads CASSALAGTDTQYF. In nucleotides, the CDR3 is TGTGCCAGCAGCGCTCTAGCGGGGACAGATACGCAGTATTTT.

The chain combines TRBV2 with TRBJ2-6; D is unresolved. The germline V gene has CDR1 SNHLY and CDR2 FYNNEI. The CDR3 consists of 14 residues. The germline V and J ends were trimmed by 7 bases and 4 bases, with 11 bases remaining between them. The CDR3 loop is CASNLITGANVLTF. In DNA form, the CDR3 reads TGTGCCAGCAACCTTATCACGGGGGCCAACGTCCTGACTTTC.

The rearrangement links TRBV28 to TRBJ1-2; TRBD1 matches 7 bases. The CDR3 is 14 amino acids. V shed 7 bases and J 8 bases; nucleotides not matched to a gene: 13. Germline lookup yields CDR1 MDHEN and CDR2 SYDVKM. The CDR3 coding sequence is TGTGCCAGCATCAGGGCAGGGGGAAGTTGGGGCTACACCTTC. It yields the protein CASIRAGGSWGYTF.

The chain employs TRBV29-1 and TRBJ2-2, with 9 nucleotides matching TRBD2. The length of the CDR3 is 12 residues. The germline CDR1 and CDR2 sequences are SQVTM and ANQGSEA. The CDR3 is CRAGGGAGELFF. The DNA for the CDR3 is TGCAGGGCGGGCGGGGGGGCCGGGGAGCTGTTTTTT.

The rearrangement links TRBV7-8 to TRBJ1-4; TRBD1 aligns across 9 bases. After removal of 1 base from V and 6 bases from J, the junction contained 3 bases not matched to a gene. CDR1 is SGHVS and CDR2 is FQNEAQ in the germline V gene. This CDR3 region has 15 residues. Here the CDR3 reads CASSLGTGVDEKLFF. The CDR3 bases are TGTGCCAGCAGCTTAGGGACAGGGGTAGATGAAAAACTGTTTTTT.

The CDR3 DNA reads TGCGCCAGCAGCCAAAACGACAGGAATTCACCCCTCCACTTT. This translates into CASSQNDRNSPLHF. This rearrangement joins TRBV4-3 to TRBJ1-6, with D possibly matching TRBD1 (6 bases). There are 14 residues in the CDR3. The V gene lost 2 bases and the J gene lost 7 bases, with 9 bases spanning the gap. The germline V gene has CDR1 LGHNA and CDR2 YSLEER.

The chain is built from TRBV30 and TRBJ2-2, with D possibly TRBD1 on 5 matching bases. The V gene's germline CDR1 is GTSNPN and CDR2 SVGIG (reference sequence). The length of the CDR3 is 16 residues. Trimming pared 0 bases from V and 10 bases from J, leaving 21 bases between. CDR3 coding DNA: TGTGCCTGGAGTGTAGGGGTCGTTTTATCAATGACGGAGCTGTTTTTT. Protein sequence: CAWSVGVVLSMTELFF. The full variable domain, with the rest looked up from reference TRBV30 and TRBJ2-2, is SQTIHQWPATLVQPVGSPLSLECTVEGTSNPNLYWYRQAAGRGLQLLFYSVGIGQISSEVPQNLSASRPQDRQFILSSKKLLLSDSGFYLCAWSVGVVLSMTELFFGEGSRLTVL.

CDR3 in amino acids: CASSQERHRVFGGELFF. The CDR3 coding sequence is TGCGCCAGCAGCCAAGAACGACACAGGGTATTCGGCGGGGAGCTGTTTTTT. V gene TRBV4-3 combines with J gene TRBJ2-2; D is possibly TRBD1 (6 bases). The germline V and J ends were trimmed by 0 bases and 7 bases, with 18 bases remaining between them. Germline lookup yields CDR1 LGHNA and CDR2 YSLEER. The CDR3 is made up of 17 amino acids.

The chain uses TRBV6-5 and TRBJ2-1; D may be TRBD2 (7 bases). In germline, CDR1 is MNHEY, CDR2 SVGAGI. V was pared by 3 bases and J by 9 bases, with 12 bases between. The CDR3 extends over 13 amino acids. In nucleotides, the CDR3 is TGTGCCAGCAGTTATGGAGGGGGGGGTGAGCAGTTCTTC. This gives the protein CASSYGGGGEQFF.

This rearrangement joins TRBV29-1 to TRBJ2-2; 7 bases line up with TRBD1. Germline CDR1 SQVTM, CDR2 ANQGSEA. With 6 bases clipped from V and 6 bases from J, the junction kept 7 bases outside the gene matches. There are 13 residues in the CDR3. The CDR3 DNA is TGCAGCGTGGAGAAGACAGGGCCCGGGGAGCTGTTTTTT. Translation: CSVEKTGPGELFF.

J is TRBJ2-3 and V is TRBV7-6; 7 bases align to TRBD2. Germline V CDR1 and CDR2: SGHVS, FNYEAQ. CDR3 length: 15 amino acids. Trimming took 2 bases from V and 0 from J; bases not matched to a gene: 2. Written as DNA, the CDR3 is TGTGCCAGCAGCTTACGGGGAGGGAGCACAGATACGCAGTATTTT. Translation gives CASSLRGGSTDTQYF. Using reference TRBV7-6 and TRBJ2-3 for the parts outside the CDR3, the full variable domain is GAGVSQSPRYKVTKRGQDVALRCDPISGHVSLYWYRQALGQGPEFLTYFNYEAQQDKSGLPNDRFSAERPEGSISTLTIQRTEQRDSAMYRCASSLRGGSTDTQYFGPGTRLTVL.

A few counts support this clone. The chain uses TRBV6-2 or TRBV6-3 and TRBJ2-7, with D maybe TRBD2 (5 bases). Per the germline V gene, CDR1 is MNHEY and CDR2 is SVGEGT. V was clipped by 1 base and J by 5 bases, with 12 bases between them. This CDR3 has 14 amino acids. DNA of the CDR3: TGTGCCAGCAGTTACTTTTCCGGGGTCGACGAGCAGTACTTC. Encoded protein: CASSYFSGVDEQYF.

The rearrangement uses TRBV6-2 or TRBV6-3 and TRBJ1-2; maybe TRBD1 (6 bases). Trimming cost V 5 bases and J 5 bases, with 21 bases left between them. This CDR3 comprises 16 residues. Germline CDR1 is MNHEY and CDR2 is SVGEGT. The CDR3: CASSAARRGSGYGYTF. Here the CDR3 DNA reads TGTGCCAGCAGTGCCGCGCGGAGGGGGTCTGGGTATGGCTACACCTTC.

The rearrangement uses TRBV19 and TRBJ1-2; weak D call: TRBD1 (5 bases). Trimming pared 6 bases from V and 8 bases from J, leaving 16 bases between. The CDR3 extends over 13 amino acids. Germline-derived CDR1 and CDR2 are LNHDA and SQIVND (reference sequence). CDR3 coding DNA: TGTGCCAGTAGCCTAACAGGAGAAGAGGGCTACACCTTC. Protein sequence: CASSLTGEEGYTF.

This rearrangement joins TRBV19 to TRBJ2-5; 8 bases map to TRBD1. The CDR3 is 15 amino acids. J was trimmed by 3 bases and V by 2 bases; bases with no gene match: 5. CDR1 LNHDA and CDR2 SQIVND come from the germline V gene (reference sequence). This CDR3 is CASSITGTGKETQYF. As DNA, the CDR3 is TGTGCCAGTAGTATAACCGGGACAGGAAAAGAGACCCAGTACTTC.